This T cell receptor beta chain was recovered during a study of T cell clonotyping in hematopoietic cell transplantation (dated by TCRdb to the early 2020s). Broadly, across the study: A total of 110 to 150 blood samples were gathered in the study from 35 to 45 consecutive transplant recipients along with their related donors. Patient recruitment ran from 2015 to early 2017, and follow-up continued until September 2020 or death. What the work shows at the level of the full study, not this receptor alone: After transplant, TCR diversity in recipients dropped, and pathologically expanded clonotypes increased progressively from day 30 to day 180. Broader posttransplant TCR repertoire diversity was predicted by donor and pretransplant recipient Inverse Simpson Index values. Just a small fraction of recipient repertoires overlapped with donor repertoires, and more than 95% appeared de novo at the given depth. The sample size was limited, and CD4 and CD8 repertoire contributions could not be separated because cells were not sorted.

The immunoSEQ assay, a bias-controlled multiplex PCR using V- and J-specific primers, was used to amplify TCR beta CDR3 regions from genomic DNA. In a second PCR step, the CDR3 amplicons were tagged with a proprietary barcode plus Illumina adapter sequences. CDR3 libraries were sequenced on an Illumina MiSeq instrument. Under the source paper's analysis protocol: immunoSEQ Analyzer 3.0 was used for export and quality control, with R Bioconductor and Immunarch used for downstream analyses. Only productive rearrangements in the normalized downsampled data set went into calculating the repertoire metrics. In the normalized cohort, clonotypes with more than 5 templates were defined as pathologically expanded. The Inverse Simpson Index served as the measure of repertoire diversity. To capture all clonotypes, CMV-specificity analyses were performed on the non-normalized data set. TCRdb mirrors the immuneACCESS table, restricted to in-frame sequences. Some clones are absent from its copies; in checked studies, under half trace to an unresolved V gene, and the reason for the others is unknown. V and J calls plus clone size are reproduced from that table; the DNA served to infer D and trimming. This sample is represented by some 29,000 clones; around 90% of them were singletons. The ten top clones hold about 10% of the sample.

The CDR3 runs 13 amino acids, cysteine and phenylalanine included. The kept DNA is CDR3 alone, 39 bases in frame from the first base. The V and J ends are trimmed by 0 bases and 2 bases, leaving 3 bases between them. The germline V gene specifies SGHRS as CDR1 and YFSETQ as CDR2. The time point label for this specimen denotes: 100 days after allo-HCT. Blood from recipients was drawn about 28 days before transplant and again at days 30, 100 and 180 after transplant. Using Nuclei Lysis Solution, genomic DNA was extracted from unfractionated peripheral blood mononuclear cells that were either fresh or cryopreserved. As for this clone: It lacks a known antigen. Nothing much larger sits one base from this clone, and base qualities are not available.

The chain joins TRBV5-1 to TRBJ2-1, with the D gene call left open. The source material was PBMCs, sampled 100 days after allogeneic stem cell transplant. The TCR was taken from a female patient aged 50-59 years who had an allogeneic stem cell transplant from a related donor, so the T cells may come from the graft donor. Some clones in this sample may be carry-over from other donors' samples. The CDR3 loop reads CASSLATYNEQFF. The DNA sequence reads TGCGCCAGCAGCTTGGCTACCTACAATGAGCAGTTCTTC.